This paragraph covers one T cell receptor (beta chain) sequence. The target antigen is unknown. In each sample, about 10^5 TCR templates were assayed. Here immunoSEQ multiplex PCR was the method, and the copy in TCRdb shows in-frame clones only, minus some. This table has some 100,000 clones, more than 90% appearing once. This CDR3 comprises 16 residues. Germline trimming cut 4 bases from V and 2 bases from J; bases unmatched to any gene: 3. Per germline, CDR1 SGHAT and CDR2 FQDESV (reference sequence). This entry belongs to a study of siplizumab effects on memory and regulatory T cells. Findings of the study overall: Suppressive capability of dividing Tregs from siplizumab cultures went unverified.

The sequence derives from a human donor in good health. Some clones in this sample may be carry-over from other donors' samples. The chain has TRBV11-1 and TRBJ2-5, with 14 bases lining up with TRBD2. Specimen: CD4+ T cells sorted from blood. This CDR3 reads CASSSGLAGAQETQYF. As DNA, the CDR3 is TGTGCCAGCAGCTCGGGACTAGCGGGAGCACAAGAGACCCAGTACTTC. The whole variable domain, remainder taken from reference TRBV11-1 and TRBJ2-5, is EAEVAQSPRYKITEKSQAVAFWCDPISGHATLYWYRQILGQGPELLVQFQDESVVDDSQLPKDRFSAERLKGVDSTLKIQPAELGDSAMYLCASSSGLAGAQETQYFGPGTRLLVL.